The 25 T cell receptor beta chains reported below all come from one sample, sequenced in a study of T cells in Graves' hyperthyroidism and ophthalmopathy. TCR beta CDR3 region amplification was performed from RNA transcripts. The HTBI primer set was used in a first-round RT-PCR of the TCR CDR3. TCRdb redid the calling of the multiplex PCR reads with MiXCR, one entry per CDR3 protein. Among 530,000 or so distinct CDR3 sequences listed, roughly 17% were seen once. Sequencing used blood. The receptor set was obtained from a young woman with Graves' ophthalmopathy.

In this sample, this clonotype turned up many times. V usage is TRBV7-8 and J usage is TRBJ2-1; D unresolved. CDR1 is SGHVS and CDR2 is FQNEAQ in the germline V gene. V was clipped by 1 base and J by 7 bases, with 8 bases between them. The CDR3 is 13 residues long. Here the CDR3 reads CASSLVLGNEQFF. As DNA, the CDR3 is TGTGCCAGCAGCTTAGTTTTGGGGAATGAGCAGTTCTTC.

Ten or more counts support this clonotype. This rearrangement joins TRBV5-1 to TRBJ2-1; 8 positions match TRBD2. The CDR3 loop spans 14 amino acids. After removal of 6 bases from V and 7 bases from J, the junction contained 9 bases not matched to a gene. CDR1 is SGHRS and CDR2 is YFSETQ in the germline V gene. The chain's CDR3 is CASTSYGRANEQFF. In DNA, the CDR3 is TGCGCCAGCACCTCGTACGGGAGGGCTAATGAGCAGTTCTTC.

This clonotype has a count of ten or more. The rearrangement links TRBV28 to TRBJ2-3; D not certain. With 1 base removed from V and 8 bases from J, the gap between germline ends came to 7 bases. Germline V CDR1 and CDR2: MDHEN, SYDVKM. This CDR3 has 12 amino acids. CDR3: CASSLFASTQYF. CDR3 coding DNA: TGTGCCAGCAGTTTATTCGCTTCTACGCAGTATTTT.

The chain combines TRBV19 with TRBJ2-6, with D tentatively TRBD1 or TRBD2 (5 bases each). Per germline, CDR1 LNHDA and CDR2 SQIVND (reference sequence). The ends were cut back, 4 bases at V and 2 bases at J, with 15 bases in the middle. The CDR3 loop spans 17 amino acids. CDR3 protein: CASSTGRGTAGANVLTF. CDR3 coding DNA: TGTGCCAGTAGTACGGGACGGGGCACCGCTGGGGCCAACGTCCTGACTTTC. Full variable domain (outside the CDR3, taken from reference TRBV19 and TRBJ2-6): DGGITQSPKYLFRKEGQNVTLSCEQNLNHDAMYWYRQDPGQGLRLIYYSQIVNDFQKGDIAEGYSVSREKKESFPLTVTSAQKNPTAFYLCASSTGRGTAGANVLTFGAGSRLTVL.

This clonotype was detected only a few times. The chain joins TRBV29-1 to TRBJ2-2; TRBD1 agrees at 10 bases. The germline CDR1 and CDR2 sequences are SQVTM and ANQGSEA. This CDR3 comprises 14 residues. Trimming removed 0 bases from V and 7 bases from J; junction bases left unmatched: 2. The CDR3 loop reads CSVEDGQGGGELFF. For the CDR3, the DNA is TGCAGCGTTGAAGATGGACAGGGGGGCGGGGAGCTGTTTTTT.

This clonotype was counted many times. The chain combines TRBV27 with TRBJ2-7; 10 bases line up with TRBD1. CDR3 length equals 14 residues. CDR1 and CDR2 from the germline V gene are MNHEY and SMNVEV (reference sequence). Germline trimming cut 4 bases from V and 3 bases from J; bases unmatched to any gene: 3. The CDR3 loop reads CASSWTGGVYEQYF. Written as DNA, the CDR3 is TGTGCCAGCAGTTGGACAGGGGGTGTCTACGAGCAGTACTTC.

This clonotype was seen only a few times. The chain recombines TRBV29-1 with TRBJ1-2; 11 positions match TRBD1. The CDR3 sequence is 14 residues long. The trim removed 3 bases at V and 8 bases at J, leaving 8 bases unmatched. Germline loops: CDR1 SQVTM, CDR2 ANQGSEA. The CDR3 is CSVDQDRGRGGYTF. CDR3 nucleotide sequence: TGCAGCGTTGACCAGGACAGGGGGCGCGGGGGCTACACCTTC.

This clonotype was recorded many times. The chain couples TRBV7-9 to TRBJ2-5; D is ambiguous. The CDR3 sequence is 12 residues long. Germline V gene sequence: CDR1 SEHNR, CDR2 FQNEAQ (reference sequence). V gave up 7 bases and J gave up 4 bases, with 10 bases separating them. The CDR3 protein is CASIEEPETQYF. The CDR3 region has the DNA TGTGCCAGCATAGAGGAACCAGAGACCCAGTACTTC.

Ten or more counts support this clonotype. V gene TRBV7-2 combines with J gene TRBJ2-1; 14 nucleotides agree with TRBD2. Per the germline V gene, CDR1 is SGHTA and CDR2 is FQGNSA. This CDR3 comprises 16 residues. The V and J ends lost 3 bases and 8 bases, in that order; junction bases with no gene match: 6. The CDR3 here is CASSFEGTSGSYEQFF. CDR3 in DNA: TGTGCCAGCAGCTTTGAAGGGACTAGCGGGAGCTATGAGCAGTTCTTC.

This clonotype was seen at least ten times. This chain connects TRBV6-1 to TRBJ2-7; TRBD1 agrees at 9 bases. V lost 5 bases, J lost 6 bases, and 11 bases stayed unmatched. This CDR3 region has 15 residues. Per germline, CDR1 MNHNS and CDR2 SASEGT. CDR3 amino acids: CASSYSWDRDGEQYF. In DNA, the CDR3 is TGTGCCAGCAGTTACTCATGGGACAGGGACGGCGAGCAGTACTTC.

This clonotype was seen a handful of times. The rearrangement links TRBV27 to TRBJ2-3; 8 positions agree with TRBD2. Germline V gives CDR1 MNHEY, CDR2 SMNVEV (reference sequence). With 3 bases clipped from V and 3 bases from J, the junction kept 2 bases outside the gene matches. This CDR3 comprises 14 residues. CDR3 region: CASSFTSGTDTQYF. CDR3 DNA sequence: TGTGCCAGCAGTTTTACTAGCGGTACAGATACGCAGTATTTT.

The chain links TRBV19 to TRBJ2-7; D possibly matches TRBD1 or TRBD2 (5 bases each). Trimming took off 10 bases at V and 4 bases at J, with 17 bases between the two ends. The length of the CDR3 is 13 residues. Germline lookup yields CDR1 LNHDA and CDR2 SQIVND (reference sequence). CDR3 in amino acids: CATLPGPGYEQYF. The CDR3 DNA follows: TGTGCCACCTTGCCGGGGCCCGGATACGAGCAGTACTTC.

This chain joins TRBV20-1 and TRBJ1-6, with a tentative D call TRBD1 (6 bases). CDR3 length equals 14 residues. V dropped 3 bases and J dropped 9 bases, with 15 bases sitting between them. Germline-derived CDR1 and CDR2 are DFQATT and SNEGSKA (reference sequence). CDR3 in DNA: TGCAGTGCTAGCTCTCAGGGGCGAGGTTCACCCCTCCACTTT. Protein sequence: CSASSQGRGSPLHF.

The genes are TRBV11-3 and TRBJ2-2; 11 bases agree with TRBD2. Germline V CDR1 and CDR2: SGHNT, YENEEA. V dropped 2 bases and J dropped 3; count of bases not matched to a gene: 2. CDR3 length: 16 amino acids. The CDR3 nucleotides are TGTGCCAGCAGCTTAAGGACTAGCGGGCACACCGGGGAGCTGTTTTTT. Translating gives CASSLRTSGHTGELFF.

This clonotype was recorded many times. The CDR3 sequence: CASSITPGLAGGSSYNEQFF. The CDR3 DNA follows: TGTGCCAGCAGCATTACTCCGGGACTAGCGGGAGGGAGCTCCTACAATGAGCAGTTCTTC. The rearrangement uses TRBV7-9 and TRBJ2-1, with TRBD2 matching 16 bases. The ends lost 5 bases at V and 0 bases at J; junction bases unmatched: 10. Germline loops: CDR1 SEHNR, CDR2 FQNEAQ (reference sequence). This CDR3 is 20 amino acids long.

The sample holds many counts of this clonotype. The genes are TRBV5-1 and TRBJ2-3, with D possibly TRBD1 on 5 matching bases. The CDR3 is made up of 13 amino acids. Germline-derived CDR1 and CDR2 are SGHRS and YFSETQ. V was shortened by 7 bases and J by 2 bases, with 11 bases between the two germline ends. The CDR3 DNA sequence: TGCGCCAGCCTACAGGAGAACACAGATACGCAGTATTTT. It translates to CASLQENTDTQYF.

This clonotype was seen ten or more times. The chain uses TRBV20-1 and TRBJ2-1; the match to TRBD2 covers 7 bases. Germline V gene data show CDR1 as DFQATT and CDR2 as SNEGSKA (reference sequence). The V gene end was trimmed by 3 bases and the J gene end by 9 bases; junction bases not matched to a gene: 11. The CDR3 is made up of 14 amino acids. The DNA of the CDR3 is TGCAGTGCTAGCCGTGTTGCGGGAGCCAGTGAGCAGTTCTTC. Translating gives CSASRVAGASEQFF.

To note about this clonotype: A much larger clone sits a single nucleotide away, making a read error possible. The chain carries TRBV28 and TRBJ2-1; possible D gene TRBD2, 6 bases. The CDR3 runs 13 residues. CDR1 MDHEN and CDR2 SYDVKM come from the germline V gene. Here the CDR3 reads CASSSTRPAEQLF. The CDR3, as DNA: TGTGCCAGCAGTTCGACTAGACCGGCTGAGCAGCTCTTC. The full variable domain, completed using reference TRBV28 and TRBJ2-1, is DVKVTQSSRYLVKRTGEKVFLECVQDMDHENMFWYRQDPGLGLRLIYFSYDVKMKEKGDIPEGYSVSREKKERFSLILESASTNQTSMYLCASSSTRPAEQLFGPGTRLTVL.

This clonotype was detected only a few times. J is TRBJ1-5 and V is TRBV5-6; TRBD1 aligns across 9 bases. Germline CDR1 is SGHDT and CDR2 is YYEEEE. J was trimmed by 6 bases and V by 4 bases; bases with no gene match: 11. The CDR3 runs to 16 residues. Written as DNA, the CDR3 is TGTGCCAGCAGCATACAACAGGGGGCGCAAAGTCAGCCCCAGCATTTT. It is translated as CASSIQQGAQSQPQHF.

This clonotype was recorded many times. This chain links TRBV20-1 with TRBJ2-1; D perhaps matches TRBD2 (6 bases). From germline, CDR1 is DFQATT and CDR2 SNEGSKA (reference sequence). The CDR3 is made up of 15 amino acids. Deletions cut 5 bases from V and 3 bases from J, with 17 bases between. In DNA form, the CDR3 reads TGCAGTGCTTTGGGGATTAGCGGATTCTACAATGAGCAGTTCTTC. This codes for CSALGISGFYNEQFF.

The table lists this clonotype with many counts. The chain uses TRBV12-3 or TRBV12-4 and TRBJ1-1, with D maybe TRBD1 (6 bases). V was cut by 5 bases and J by 3 bases, with 10 bases left in between. The CDR3 is made up of 13 amino acids. CDR3 sequence: CASSPTGHTEAFF. The CDR3 DNA reads as TGTGCCAGCAGTCCTACAGGGCACACTGAAGCTTTCTTT.

With respect to this clonotype: With a much larger clone just one base away, this may be a read error. The chain carries TRBV27 and TRBJ1-1; no reliable D call. Trimming shortened V by 3 bases and J by 7 bases, and 18 bases separated the two germline ends. The V gene's germline CDR1 is MNHEY and CDR2 SMNVEV (reference sequence). The CDR3 loop spans 15 amino acids. CDR3 nucleotide sequence: TGTGCCAGCAGTTTGGGCCCCGCCCGGCTTAGTGAAGCTTTCTTT. It codes for CASSLGPARLSEAFF.

This clonotype was seen repeatedly, ten times or more. This chain links TRBV7-2 with TRBJ2-7; D tentatively reads TRBD1 or TRBD2 (7 bases each). CDR3 size: 15 residues. CDR1 is SGHTA and CDR2 is FQGNSA in the germline V gene. Trimming left V 1 base short and J 7 bases short, with 17 bases between. The CDR3: CASSLVGGGGGEQYF. CDR3 sequence (DNA): TGTGCCAGCAGCTTAGTCGGGGGAGGGGGCGGGGAGCAGTACTTC.

CDR3 DNA sequence: TGCAGTGCTAGGTACCCTAGCGGGGTCTACGAGCAGTACTTC. Encoded protein: CSARYPSGVYEQYF. The V and J genes are TRBV20-1 and TRBJ2-7; 9 bases line up with TRBD2. CDR3 length: 14 residues. The junction had 6 bases not matched to a gene; V was cut back by 3 bases and J by 3 bases. Germline CDR1 reads DFQATT; CDR2 reads SNEGSKA (reference sequence).

This clonotype was seen at least ten times. The chain links TRBV3-1 to TRBJ2-1; 9 bases match TRBD2. CDR3 length: 15 amino acids. Per germline, CDR1 LGHDT and CDR2 YNNKEL (reference sequence). V lost 8 bases and J lost 4; bases outside the gene matches: 9. As DNA, the CDR3 is TGTGCCAGCCACATTAGCGGGAGTCAATACAATGAGCAGTTCTTC. Protein: CASHISGSQYNEQFF.